This paragraph covers one T cell receptor (beta chain) sequence. Its antigen is currently unknown. The V and J ends lost 4 bases and 1 base, in that order; junction bases with no gene match: 8. CDR1 and CDR2 from the germline V gene are SGHAT and FQNNGV. The CDR3 length is 18 residues. MiXCR, applied by TCRdb to the 5' RACE reads, yields one record per CDR3 protein. Here the sample spans 100,000 or so distinct CDR3 sequences, about 6% being singletons. These data originate in a study of identical twins. Study findings and constraints: Among monozygotic twins, out-of-frame TCR alpha sharing exceeded what models predicted.

The sequenced sample consisted of memory T cells sorted from blood. The chain couples TRBV11-2 to TRBJ2-6; 9 bases line up with TRBD1. This clonotype originated in a woman aged 45-59 years in good health. CDR3 loop: CASSSPSGTGSGANVLTF. Written as DNA, the CDR3 is TGTGCCAGCAGCTCCCCCTCCGGGACAGGGTCTGGGGCCAACGTCCTGACTTTC.